The rows below give T cell receptor beta chains drawn from one sample of a study of human T cells and chemical hapten exposure. TCRdb re-derived calls from the RACE reads in MiXCR, one entry per CDR3 protein. This sample has about 340,000 distinct CDR3 sequences; around 7% occur once, and the top ten carry about 8%. The specimen comprised whole blood, sampled in connection with sensitization to the hapten diphenylcyclopropenone (DPC). The origin of the receptors is a woman aged 18-29 years with alopecia areata. Some clones in this sample may be carry-over from other donors' samples. Both conserved end residues are part of each CDR3. D genes are given only for firm matches. For some rows the clone size is stated as once, few or many, or as a class when expanded; others skip it.

>13|-|TRBV4-3|many|TRBJ1-1
TGCGCCAGCAGCATAGGGGGGGCGTCTGAAGCTTTCTTT
CASSIGGASEAFF
>12|-|TRBV5-4|many|TRBJ2-7
TGTGCCAGCAGCCCCAGGGGATACGAGCAGTACTTC
CASSPRGYEQYF
>13|-|TRBV14|-|TRBJ2-7
TGTGCCAGCAGCCGCCCGGGGCACTACGAGCAGTACTTC
CASSRPGHYEQYF
>18|TRBD2|TRBV5-8|-|TRBJ2-3
TGTGCCAGCAGCCCAGCTTGGATAGCGGGGGCCAGGGGAGATACGCAGTATTTT
CASSPAWIAGARGDTQYF
>14|-|TRBV6-2/TRBV6-3|-|TRBJ2-3
TGTGCCAGCAGTTACGTCGACTTCACAGATACGCAGTATTTT
CASSYVDFTDTQYF
>15|TRBD1|TRBV7-9|-|TRBJ1-1
TGTGCCAGCAGCAAGGGGACAGGGTTGGGCACTGAAGCTTTCTTT
CASSKGTGLGTEAFF
>12|-|TRBV2|few|TRBJ2-5
TGTGCCAGCAGTGACAAACAAGAGACCCAGTACTTC
CASSDKQETQYF
>12|-|TRBV29-1|few|TRBJ2-3
TGCAGCGTTGCTCGCGTAACAGATACGCAGTATTTT
CSVARVTDTQYF
>12|TRBD1|TRBV7-9|-|TRBJ1-3
TGTGCCAGCACGCGGGACAGGCACACCATATATTTT
CASTRDRHTIYF
>14|-|TRBV6-6|few|TRBJ1-1
TGTGCCAGCAGACCGTTCCCCCCGGACACTGAAGCTTTCTTT
CASRPFPPDTEAFF